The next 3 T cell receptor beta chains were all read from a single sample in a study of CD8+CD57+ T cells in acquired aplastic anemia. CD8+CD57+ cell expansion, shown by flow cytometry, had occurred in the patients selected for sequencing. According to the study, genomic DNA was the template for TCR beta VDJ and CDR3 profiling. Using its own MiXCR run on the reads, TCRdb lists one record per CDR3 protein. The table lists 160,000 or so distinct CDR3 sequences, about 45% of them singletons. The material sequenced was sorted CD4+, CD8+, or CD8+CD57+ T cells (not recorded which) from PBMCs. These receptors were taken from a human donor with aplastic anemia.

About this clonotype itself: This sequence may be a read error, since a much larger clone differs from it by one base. The CDR3 here is CASRGTSYGYAF. CDR3 sequence (DNA): TGTGCCAGTAGGGGGACAAGCTATGGCTACGCCTTC. The genes are TRBV19 and TRBJ1-2, with D possibly TRBD1 on 6 matching bases. The CDR3 is 12 amino acids. The V gene's germline CDR1 is LNHDA and CDR2 SQIVND (reference sequence).

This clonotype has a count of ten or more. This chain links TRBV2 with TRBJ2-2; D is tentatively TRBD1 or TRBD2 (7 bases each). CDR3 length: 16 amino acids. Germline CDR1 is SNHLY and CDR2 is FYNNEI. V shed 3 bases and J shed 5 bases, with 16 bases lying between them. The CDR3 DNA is TGTGCCAGCAGTGAGGGCAGGGGGGGTTTTACCGGGGAGCTGTTTTTT. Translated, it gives CASSEGRGGFTGELFF.

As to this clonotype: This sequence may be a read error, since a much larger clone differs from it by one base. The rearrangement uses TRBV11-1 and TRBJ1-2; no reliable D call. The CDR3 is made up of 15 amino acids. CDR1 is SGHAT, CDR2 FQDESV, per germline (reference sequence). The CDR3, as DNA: TGTGCCGGCAGCTTCTATCCCCGGGCCCCATCTGGCTACACCTTC. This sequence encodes CAGSFYPRAPSGYTF.